One sample yielded the 11 T cell receptor beta chains listed below, sequenced in a study of blood T cell repertoires in COVID-19. Profiling relied on immunoSEQ multiplex PCR, and the TCRdb table lists in-frame clones only, not all of them. The sample holds about 270,000 clones, 85% to 90% seen once. Sequencing input: PBMCs or T cells enriched from blood (not recorded which). The receptors shown here come from a woman aged 25 to 45 with acute COVID-19.

The chain has TRBV3-1 (or the pseudogene TRBV3-2) and TRBJ2-1; D is perhaps TRBD1 (5 bases). CDR3 length: 15 residues. The V gene lost 1 base and the J gene lost 9 bases, with 16 bases spanning the gap. Germline V gene lookup returns CDR1 LGHDT and CDR2 YNNKEL (reference sequence). The chain's CDR3 is CASSQVVTVMSEQFF. DNA of the CDR3: TGTGCCAGCAGCCAAGTTGTGACAGTGATGAGTGAGCAGTTCTTC.

This CDR3 reads CASSQDSSEWNEQFF. CDR3 sequence (DNA): TGTGCCAGCAGCCAAGATTCTTCCGAGTGGAATGAGCAGTTCTTC. The chain employs TRBV3-1 (or the pseudogene TRBV3-2) and TRBJ2-1, with D hard to call. Trimming took 0 bases from V and 7 from J, leaving 13 bases between them. This CDR3 has 15 residues. Germline loops: CDR1 LGHDT, CDR2 YNNKEL (reference sequence).

The chain is built from TRBV3-1 (or the pseudogene TRBV3-2) and TRBJ2-7; D gene ambiguous. The germline V and J ends were trimmed by 5 bases and 1 base, with 6 bases remaining between them. Germline assignment: CDR1 LGHDT and CDR2 YNNKEL (reference sequence). The CDR3 is 12 residues long. CDR3 bases: TGTGCCAGCAGCGCAGAATCCTACGAGCAGTACTTC. Protein product: CASSAESYEQYF.

The V gene is TRBV9, the J gene TRBJ2-4; D possibly corresponds to TRBD2 (6 bases). The CDR3 sequence is 15 residues long. Germline CDR1 and CDR2: SGDLS and YYNGEE. The V end lost 4 bases, the J end lost 7 bases, and 18 bases lay between the germline ends. The CDR3 reads CASSQASGRGNIQYF. In nucleotides, the CDR3 is TGTGCCAGCAGCCAAGCTTCCGGGAGAGGTAACATTCAGTACTTC.

The chain joins TRBV28 to TRBJ2-1; 8 nucleotides line up with TRBD2. The length of the CDR3 is 14 residues. Germline assignment: CDR1 MDHEN and CDR2 SYDVKM. J lost 6 bases, V lost 5 bases, and 6 bases had no gene match. CDR3 in amino acids: CASSPRGGINEQFF. CDR3 nucleotide sequence: TGTGCCAGCAGTCCCCGGGGGGGCATCAATGAGCAGTTCTTC.

The J gene is TRBJ2-1, the V gene TRBV27; 8 nucleotides agree with TRBD2. CDR3 length equals 14 residues. CDR1 is MNHEY, CDR2 SMNVEV, per germline (reference sequence). The J segment lost 6 bases and the V segment lost 6 bases, leaving 7 bases of the junction unmatched. The CDR3 region is CASSLPGLVNEQFF. CDR3 DNA sequence: TGTGCCAGCAGCCTACCGGGACTAGTCAATGAGCAGTTCTTC.

This clone was seen once. This sequence joins TRBV4-1 and TRBJ2-1; D is perhaps TRBD2 (6 bases). Trimming cost V 0 bases and J 3 bases, with 12 bases left between them. CDR1 MGHRA and CDR2 YSYEKL come from the germline V gene. This CDR3 comprises 16 residues. The CDR3: CASSQDEAGIYNEQFF. Written as DNA, the CDR3 is TGCGCCAGCAGCCAAGATGAGGCGGGAATCTACAATGAGCAGTTCTTC.

The chain uses TRBV5-1 and TRBJ1-6; possible D gene TRBD1, 6 bases. The V and J ends lost 4 bases and 7 bases respectively, with 18 bases between them. This CDR3 spans 16 amino acids. CDR1 is SGHRS, CDR2 YFSETQ, per germline. The CDR3 protein is CASSRSRGEGNSPLHF. In DNA, the CDR3 is TGCGCCAGCAGCCGAAGCAGGGGAGAAGGCAATTCACCCCTCCACTTT.

CDR3 in DNA: TGTGCCAGCAGCCCGACAGGGGGGAACACAGATACGCAGTATTTT. Translating it yields CASSPTGGNTDTQYF. V and J are TRBV7-9 and TRBJ2-3; 9 nucleotides line up with TRBD1. This CDR3 spans 15 amino acids. V lost 5 bases and J lost 2; bases outside the gene matches: 5. The germline V gene has CDR1 SEHNR and CDR2 FQNEAQ (reference sequence).

In this sample, this clone turned up once. This chain uses TRBV27 with TRBJ2-1; 7 bases fit TRBD2. Germline loops: CDR1 MNHEY, CDR2 SMNVEV (reference sequence). The CDR3 is 15 amino acids. Trimming cost V 5 bases and J 0 bases; bases outside gene matches: 4. The CDR3 DNA reads TGTGCCAGCAGTGTAACTAGCGTCTCCTACAATGAGCAGTTCTTC. It codes for CASSVTSVSYNEQFF.

V gene TRBV18 combines with J gene TRBJ1-1; D not certain. The length of the CDR3 is 14 residues. Trimming removed 3 bases from V and 0 bases from J, with 8 bases in between. Per germline, CDR1 KGHSH and CDR2 LQKENI. The CDR3 DNA is TGTGCCAGCTCACCCGAAAACTTGAACACTGAAGCTTTCTTT. As protein: CASSPENLNTEAFF.